The 31 T cell receptor beta chains below come from one sample, sequenced in a study of OX40 agonist ivuxolimab in advanced cancers. The assay was immunoSEQ multiplex PCR, and TCRdb's table has in-frame clones only and misses some. The table records more than 25,000 clones, about 87% of them present only once. The sequencing used CD4+ or CD8+ T cells sorted from blood, collected in a trial of the OX40 agonist ivuxolimab. These receptors all come from an adult with an advanced solid tumor such as melanoma, head and neck, liver or kidney cancer.

This clone is classed as medium-sized (0.01 to 0.1%). The chain joins TRBV4-2 to TRBJ1-3, with D unresolved. CDR1 and CDR2 (germline): LGHNA, YNFKEQ. V lost 0 bases and J 0 bases, leaving 9 bases between the germline ends. This CDR3 has 16 residues. The CDR3 here is CASSQDGYSSGNTIYF. CDR3 nucleotide sequence: TGTGCCAGCAGCCAAGACGGATACAGCTCTGGAAACACCATATATTTT.

V is TRBV18 and J is TRBJ2-2, with a possible D match to TRBD1 (5 bases). The CDR3 runs to 13 residues. CDR1 is KGHSH, CDR2 LQKENI, per germline. Trimming took 3 bases from V and 7 from J, leaving 9 bases between them. CDR3 protein: CASSPPQGGELFF. Written as DNA, the CDR3 is TGTGCCAGCTCACCCCCCCAGGGCGGGGAGCTGTTTTTT.

The V call is TRBV4-3, the J call TRBJ1-2; possible D gene TRBD1, 6 bases. V gave up 0 bases and J gave up 7 bases, with 12 bases separating them. Germline CDR1 is LGHNA and CDR2 is YSLEER. CDR3 length: 14 residues. The CDR3 DNA reads as TGCGCCAGCAGCCAAGATTGGGGGCTTAGTGGCTACACCTTC. It specifies CASSQDWGLSGYTF.

This chain uses TRBV7-9 with TRBJ2-7; 10 bases match TRBD1. CDR1 and CDR2 from the germline V gene are SEHNR and FQNEAQ (reference sequence). The CDR3 contains 16 residues. After removal of 5 bases from V and 4 bases from J, the junction contained 11 bases not matched to a gene. The CDR3 region has the DNA TGTGCCAGCAGCGCAAACGAGGGGACAGGGGTATACGAGCAGTACTTC. Translating gives CASSANEGTGVYEQYF.

This chain uses TRBV7-9 with TRBJ2-7, with TRBD2 matching 11 bases. J lost 5 bases, V lost 5 bases, and 14 bases had no gene match. The germline CDR1 and CDR2 sequences are SEHNR and FQNEAQ (reference sequence). This CDR3 region has 17 residues. The chain's CDR3 is CASSPPLPGLAENEQYF. In DNA form, the CDR3 reads TGTGCCAGCAGCCCCCCTCTCCCGGGACTAGCGGAAAACGAGCAGTACTTC. The whole variable domain, remainder taken from reference TRBV7-9 and TRBJ2-7, is DTGVSQNPRHKITKRGQNVTFRCDPISEHNRLYWYRQTLGQGPEFLTYFQNEAQLEKSRLLSDRFSAERPKGSFSTLEIQRTEQGDSAMYLCASSPPLPGLAENEQYFGPGTRLTVT.

The chain combines TRBV25-1 with TRBJ1-1; 8 nucleotides align to TRBD1. CDR1 and CDR2 from the germline V gene are MGHDK and SYGVNS. The CDR3 contains 11 residues. V shed 7 bases, J shed 6 bases, and the junction held 1 base outside the gene matches. CDR3 DNA sequence: TGTGCCAGCACAGGGGGCCCTGAAGCTTTCTTT. Its translation: CASTGGPEAFF.

This rearrangement joins TRBV6-4 to TRBJ2-3; 8 bases fit TRBD2. CDR3 length: 15 residues. J gave up 3 bases and V 3 bases, and 5 bases lay outside the gene matches. The germline gives CDR1 MRHNA, CDR2 SNTAGT. CDR3 in amino acids: CASSETGGGTDTQYF. In nucleotides, the CDR3 is TGTGCCAGCAGTGAGACTGGCGGGGGGACAGATACGCAGTATTTT.

V gene TRBV6-5 combines with J gene TRBJ2-3; unclear D gene. CDR1 and CDR2 (germline): MNHEY, SVGAGI. The V and J ends lost 7 bases and 6 bases respectively, with 8 bases between them. The CDR3 has 11 residues. DNA for the CDR3: TGTGCCAGCAAAGTTACGGATACGCAGTATTTT. Translated, it gives CASKVTDTQYF.

The chain has TRBV5-5 and TRBJ1-2; D gene ambiguous. Trimming cost V 6 bases and J 4 bases, with 25 bases left between them. The CDR3 is 17 residues long. Germline CDR1 SGHKS, CDR2 YYEKEE (reference sequence). CDR3 nucleotides: TGTGCCAGCATCCAGCCCTGGGAGGGCGCCAATCCCTATGGCTACACCTTC. The encoded protein is CASIQPWEGANPYGYTF.

The V call is TRBV2, the J call TRBJ2-5; TRBD2 might be the D (5 bases). V dropped 2 bases and J dropped 5 bases, with 15 bases sitting between them. Germline CDR1 and CDR2: SNHLY and FYNNEI. This CDR3 has 15 residues. The CDR3 coding sequence is TGTGCCAGCAGTGAATTTGGGAGAGCTCGGGAGACCCAGTACTTC. Amino acid sequence: CASSEFGRARETQYF.

This clone was detected only once. J is TRBJ1-2 and V is TRBV7-9; D is possibly TRBD1 (6 bases). Per germline, CDR1 SEHNR and CDR2 FQNEAQ (reference sequence). The CDR3 has 14 residues. Deletions cut 7 bases from V and 4 bases from J, with 16 bases between. CDR3 sequence reads: CASTNPEGGYGYTF. CDR3 in DNA: TGTGCCAGCACTAACCCGGAGGGGGGCTATGGCTACACCTTC.

The chain employs TRBV9 and TRBJ2-7; tentatively, D is TRBD2 (5 bases). The length of the CDR3 is 14 residues. Deletions cut 0 bases from V and 2 bases from J, with 9 bases between. The V gene's germline CDR1 is SGDLS and CDR2 YYNGEE. CDR3 residues: CASSVGGSPYEQYF. CDR3 coding DNA: TGTGCCAGCAGCGTAGGAGGGTCCCCCTACGAGCAGTACTTC. Based on the CDR3 plus reference TRBV9 and TRBJ2-7, the full variable domain is DSGVTQTPKHLITATGQRVTLRCSPRSGDLSVYWYQQSLDQGLQFLIQYYNGEERAKGNILERFSAQQFPDLHSELNLSSLELGDSALYFCASSVGGSPYEQYFGPGTRLTVT.

This chain uses TRBV10-3 with TRBJ2-3; a weak D match, TRBD2 (5 bases). The V and J ends lost 0 bases and 5 bases respectively, with 12 bases between them. This CDR3 region has 15 residues. Germline CDR1 and CDR2: ENHRY and SYGVKD. The CDR3 loop reads CAISESSGFGDTQYF. As DNA, the CDR3 is TGTGCCATCAGTGAGTCAAGCGGCTTCGGAGATACGCAGTATTTT.

The chain employs TRBV11-3 and TRBJ2-3; 9 positions match TRBD2. The CDR3 consists of 17 residues. Per the germline V gene, CDR1 is SGHNT and CDR2 is YENEEA. Trimming took 3 bases from V and 3 from J; bases not matched to a gene: 10. In nucleotides, the CDR3 is TGTGCCAGCAGCTTGGTCGGTAGCGGGGGATTAACAGATACGCAGTATTTT. It codes for CASSLVGSGGLTDTQYF.

V usage is TRBV7-9 and J usage is TRBJ2-7, with 10 bases lining up with TRBD1. Germline loops: CDR1 SEHNR, CDR2 FQNEAQ (reference sequence). CDR3 length: 15 residues. J was trimmed by 9 bases and V by 5 bases; bases with no gene match: 13. The CDR3 loop reads CASSTPGQGPTVQYF. The DNA for the CDR3 is TGTGCCAGCAGCACTCCGGGACAGGGGCCCACGGTGCAGTACTTC.

The rearrangement uses TRBV19 and TRBJ2-7, with D possibly TRBD1 on 5 matching bases. The CDR3 length is 14 residues. V lost 6 bases and J 5 bases, leaving 17 bases between the germline ends. Germline lookup yields CDR1 LNHDA and CDR2 SQIVND (reference sequence). The CDR3 nucleotides read TGTGCCAGTAGCAGTAACGCAGGGTCCAACGAGCAGTACTTC. Its protein product is CASSSNAGSNEQYF.

V gene TRBV29-1 combines with J gene TRBJ2-1; 7 positions agree with TRBD2. V lost 5 bases and J lost 5; bases outside the gene matches: 6. From germline, CDR1 is SQVTM and CDR2 ANQGSEA. The CDR3 runs to 13 residues. The CDR3: CSVWGGDHNEQFF. CDR3 coding DNA: TGCAGCGTTTGGGGAGGGGACCACAATGAGCAGTTCTTC.

This chain joins TRBV19 and TRBJ1-5, with 11 bases fitting TRBD1. With V trimmed by 3 bases and J by 3 bases, 10 bases remained unmatched. The CDR3 runs 18 residues. Per the germline V gene, CDR1 is LNHDA and CDR2 is SQIVND (reference sequence). Here the CDR3 reads CASSMGTGGPSPNQPQHF. The CDR3 DNA reads TGTGCCAGTAGTATGGGGACAGGGGGTCCGAGTCCCAATCAGCCCCAGCATTTT.

This sequence joins TRBV27 and TRBJ1-6, with D perhaps TRBD1 (5 bases). V lost 3 bases and J lost 6, with 9 bases in between. The CDR3 loop spans 14 amino acids. CDR1 MNHEY and CDR2 SMNVEV come from the germline V gene (reference sequence). For the CDR3, the DNA is TGTGCCAGCAGTTTTCTAGGGGTTAATTCACCCCTCCACTTT. Protein product: CASSFLGVNSPLHF.

V usage is TRBV19 and J usage is TRBJ2-1, with TRBD1 matching over 11 bases. Germline V gene lookup returns CDR1 LNHDA and CDR2 SQIVND (reference sequence). The ends lost 6 bases at V and 6 bases at J; junction bases unmatched: 4. CDR3 length: 14 residues. The CDR3 region is CASSLGTGGNEQFF. DNA of the CDR3: TGTGCCAGTAGCCTCGGGACAGGGGGCAATGAGCAGTTCTTC.

The gene calls are TRBV10-3 and TRBJ1-1; 7 bases are a match to TRBD1. The CDR3 length is 13 residues. CDR1 and CDR2 from the germline V gene are ENHRY and SYGVKD. V trimming: 8 bases; J trimming: 0 bases; junction bases outside the gene matches: 3. The CDR3 sequence: CAIQGQMNTEAFF. Written as DNA, the CDR3 is TGTGCCATCCAGGGACAGATGAACACTGAAGCTTTCTTT.

The chain couples TRBV7-9 to TRBJ2-2, with 8 bases lining up with TRBD2. After removal of 5 bases from V and 4 bases from J, the junction contained 3 bases not matched to a gene. From germline, CDR1 is SEHNR and CDR2 FQNEAQ (reference sequence). The CDR3 contains 14 residues. This chain's CDR3 is CASSRGGATGELFF. The CDR3 nucleotides are TGTGCCAGCAGCCGGGGGGGTGCCACCGGGGAGCTGTTTTTT.

V gene TRBV29-1 combines with J gene TRBJ2-2; D remains unclear. V dropped 2 bases and J dropped 1 base, with 8 bases sitting between them. This CDR3 is 14 amino acids long. CDR1 and CDR2 (germline): SQVTM, ANQGSEA. Here the CDR3 reads CSVEIAQNTGELFF. The CDR3 DNA sequence: TGCAGCGTTGAAATCGCGCAGAACACCGGGGAGCTGTTTTTT.

This clone turned up a few times. The germline gene is not matched at one end of the junction; a read error may be the cause. The rearrangement joins TRBV6-4 to TRBJ1-2, with D perhaps matching TRBD1 (5 bases). CDR3 length: 12 residues. CDR1 and CDR2 from the germline V gene are MRHNA and SNTAGT. CDR3 amino acids: CASSEGSYGYTF. The DNA of the CDR3 is TGTGCCAGCAGCGAGGGGAGTTATGGATACACCTTC.

The chain employs TRBV9 and TRBJ2-3; the match to TRBD2 covers 7 bases. The germline gives CDR1 SGDLS, CDR2 YYNGEE. The V gene end was trimmed by 4 bases and the J gene end by 4 bases; junction bases not matched to a gene: 15. This CDR3 has 17 residues. The CDR3 sequence: CASSPREAGVWADTQYF. CDR3 DNA: TGTGCCAGCAGCCCGAGGGAGGCGGGGGTATGGGCAGATACGCAGTATTTT.

The chain has TRBV15 and TRBJ2-5, with D uncertain. This CDR3 region has 14 residues. Germline values: CDR1 LNHNV, CDR2 YYDKDF (reference sequence). Between the trimmed V and J ends, which lost 1 base and 4 bases, there was a span of 10 bases. CDR3 in DNA: TGTGCCACCAGCAGAGGGGTACAGCTAGAGACCCAGTACTTC. Protein: CATSRGVQLETQYF. Variable domain in full (rest from reference TRBV15 and TRBJ2-5): DAMVIQNPRYQVTQFGKPVTLSCSQTLNHNVMYWYQQKSSQAPKLLFHYYDKDFNNEADTPDNFQSRRPNTSFCFLDIRSPGLGDTAMYLCATSRGVQLETQYFGPGTRLLVL.

V usage is TRBV2 and J usage is TRBJ2-1, with TRBD2 matching over 7 bases. The CDR3 totals 15 residues. CDR1 is SNHLY, CDR2 FYNNEI, per germline. V trimming: 7 bases; J trimming: 2 bases; junction bases outside the gene matches: 8. The CDR3 bases are TGTGCCAGCATCAGCCGGGAGGACGCCTACAATGAGCAGTTCTTC. Translation gives CASISREDAYNEQFF.

This rearrangement joins TRBV9 to TRBJ2-7; tentative D call: TRBD1 (8 bases). CDR1 SGDLS and CDR2 YYNGEE come from the germline V gene. The CDR3 runs 15 residues. V was shortened by 3 bases and J by 3 bases, with 16 bases between the two germline ends. The CDR3 reads CASSDRTGTNYEQYF. CDR3 sequence (DNA): TGTGCCAGCAGCGACCGGACAGGGACTAACTACGAGCAGTACTTC. Full variable domain (rest looked up from reference TRBV9 and TRBJ2-7): DSGVTQTPKHLITATGQRVTLRCSPRSGDLSVYWYQQSLDQGLQFLIQYYNGEERAKGNILERFSAQQFPDLHSELNLSSLELGDSALYFCASSDRTGTNYEQYFGPGTRLTVT.

The rearrangement uses TRBV10-2 and TRBJ2-7; weak D call: TRBD2 (7 bases). Germline loops: CDR1 WSHSY, CDR2 SAAADI. The V and J ends lost 9 bases and 1 base respectively, with 16 bases between them. The CDR3 extends over 14 amino acids. CDR3 nucleotides: TGCGCCAGTAAACCGGGGGGCCCGTCCTACGAGCAGTACTTC. It codes for CASKPGGPSYEQYF.

Only one count was recorded for this clone. This chain joins TRBV10-1 and TRBJ2-7; 9 nucleotides line up with TRBD2. Per germline, CDR1 WNHNN and CDR2 SYGVQD (reference sequence). CDR3 length: 14 residues. The J segment lost 4 bases and the V segment lost 4 bases, leaving 5 bases of the junction unmatched. The CDR3 bases are TGCGCCAGCAGTGTGGCGGGAGGGCCATACGAGCAGTACTTC. Protein: CASSVAGGPYEQYF.

This clone was counted between two and nine times. V gene TRBV19 combines with J gene TRBJ2-1; D uncertain. This CDR3 is 16 amino acids long. Looked up from germline, CDR1 is LNHDA and CDR2 is SQIVND (reference sequence). V gave up 3 bases and J gave up 0 bases, with 12 bases separating them. CDR3 sequence: CASSIEGLSSYNEQFF. In DNA form, the CDR3 reads TGTGCCAGTAGTATTGAAGGTCTGAGCTCCTACAATGAGCAGTTCTTC.